This paragraph covers one TCR beta chain sequence. This entry belongs to a study of OX40 agonist ivuxolimab in advanced cancers. The V gene end was trimmed by 0 bases and the J gene end by 0 bases; junction bases not matched to a gene: 5. This CDR3 contains 17 residues. The V gene's germline CDR1 is SGHRS and CDR2 YFSETQ. Sequenced by immunoSEQ multiplex PCR; TCRdb stores in-frame clones only, minus some. The top ten clones hold around 5.8% of a sample with 50,000 to 60,000 clones, approximately 90% of them seen once. The sequence was collected from an adult with an advanced solid tumor such as melanoma, head and neck, liver or kidney cancer. This chain links TRBV5-1 with TRBJ2-1, with 8 bases lining up with TRBD2. Sequencing used CD4+ or CD8+ T cells sorted from blood, obtained in a trial of the OX40 agonist ivuxolimab. CDR3 sequence reads: CASSLAGSGASYNEQFF. The DNA of the CDR3 is TGCGCCAGCAGCTTGGCCGGTAGCGGGGCCTCCTACAATGAGCAGTTCTTC. Full variable domain (outside the CDR3, taken from reference TRBV5-1 and TRBJ2-1): KAGVTQTPRYLIKTRGQQVTLSCSPISGHRSVSWYQQTPGQGLQFLFEYFSETQRNKGNFPGRFSGRQFSNSRSEMNVSTLELGDSALYLCASSLAGSGASYNEQFFGPGTRLTVL.